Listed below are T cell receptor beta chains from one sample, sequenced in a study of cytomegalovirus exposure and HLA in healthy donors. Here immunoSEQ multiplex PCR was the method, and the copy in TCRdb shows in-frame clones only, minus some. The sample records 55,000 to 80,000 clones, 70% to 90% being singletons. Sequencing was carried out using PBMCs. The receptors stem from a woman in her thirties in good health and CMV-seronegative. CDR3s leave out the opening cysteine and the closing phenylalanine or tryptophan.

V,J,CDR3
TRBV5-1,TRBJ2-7,ASSLATGLSYEQY
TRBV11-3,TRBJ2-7,ASTGQFSSYEQY
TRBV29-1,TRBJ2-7,SGLRQGAGEQY
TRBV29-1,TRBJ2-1,SVVSNEQF
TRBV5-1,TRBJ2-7,ASSFGTGVYEQY
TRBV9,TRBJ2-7,ASSVDRGSYEQY
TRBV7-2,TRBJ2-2,ASSPAGTSVFGELF
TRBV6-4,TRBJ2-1,ASSTRAGGRVEQF
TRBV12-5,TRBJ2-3,ASGLGTSTDTQY
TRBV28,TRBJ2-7,ASSTAGWAYEQY
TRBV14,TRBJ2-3,ASSQDRAGTDTQY
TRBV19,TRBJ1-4,ASRNDREGGEKLF
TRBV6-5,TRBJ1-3,ASSLTDVPGNTIY
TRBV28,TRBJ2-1,ASSRAGTPYNEQF
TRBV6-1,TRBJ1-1,ASRVGRRDTEAF
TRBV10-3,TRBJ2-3,AIRGGGGTDTQY
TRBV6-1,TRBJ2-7,ASSRDRRSSYEQY
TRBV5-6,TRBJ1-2,ASSRTRYGYT
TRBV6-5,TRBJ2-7,ASRPTSGGVNEQY
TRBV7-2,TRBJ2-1,ASSYDRGYDEQF
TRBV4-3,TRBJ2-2,ASSQDGQGLVELF
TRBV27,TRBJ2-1,ASGRGGYYNEQF
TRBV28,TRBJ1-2,ASSRQGKGGYT
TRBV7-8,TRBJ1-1,ASRSRGSPPEAF
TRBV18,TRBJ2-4,ASSPIEGGAKNIQY
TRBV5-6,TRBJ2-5,ASSFGLWTRGETQY
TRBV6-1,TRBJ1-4,ASSDGGLGEKLF
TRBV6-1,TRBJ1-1,ASDWRGSSTEAF
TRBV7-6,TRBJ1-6,ASSLTPWDRLGSPLH
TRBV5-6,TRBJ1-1,ASSLLRAERTEAF
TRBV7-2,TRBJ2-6,ASSSGGSGANVLT
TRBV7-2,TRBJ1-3,ASSFAGRNSGNTIY
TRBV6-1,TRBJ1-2,ASSEVHSPEGYT
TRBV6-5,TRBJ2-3,ASSLDGGDTDTQY
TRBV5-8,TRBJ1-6,ASRRGRVVYNSPLH
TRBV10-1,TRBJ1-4,ASSGQGEVEKLF
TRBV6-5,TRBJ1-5,ASSYVGGTGPQH
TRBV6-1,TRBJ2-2,ASSERGQYANTGELF
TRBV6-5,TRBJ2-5,ASRRIALETQY
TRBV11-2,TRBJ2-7,ASSWRTGYEQY
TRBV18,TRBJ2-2,ASSPGLAGGGAGELF
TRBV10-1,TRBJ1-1,ASSDGTVNTEAF
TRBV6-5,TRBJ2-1,ASSYALAGGNEQF
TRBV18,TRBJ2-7,ASSPTVGGGTYEQY
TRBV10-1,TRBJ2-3,ASSPASRVDTQY
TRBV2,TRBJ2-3,ASSEATSGGASQY
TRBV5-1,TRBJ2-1,ASSLISGGAYEQF
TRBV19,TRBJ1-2,ASRLTDSLSNYGYT
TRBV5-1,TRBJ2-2,ASSGGSGVTGELF
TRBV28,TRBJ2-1,ASRSPSSGGPYNEQF
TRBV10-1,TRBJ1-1,ASSPGQGQNTEAF
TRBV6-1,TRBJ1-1,ASSEMGQNTEAF
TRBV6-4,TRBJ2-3,ASSARTSGGADTQY
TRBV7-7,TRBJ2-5,ASSPPRWAGQETQY